This record concerns one T cell receptor (beta chain) sequence. Its specificity is unknown. Looked up from germline, CDR1 is SNHLY and CDR2 is FYNNEI. This CDR3 region has 14 residues. After removal of 6 bases from V and 5 bases from J, the junction contained 7 bases not matched to a gene. This sample was included in a study of cytomegalovirus exposure and HLA in healthy donors. General study results and limits: An observed cluster of highly shared sequence variants was recorded as a likely sequencing artifact. TCR beta chains numbering under 200 were designated cytomegalovirus-associated.

PCR involved 60 Vbeta and 13 Jbeta primers. Assay used: immunoSEQ multiplex PCR; TCRdb lists only in-frame clones, some missing. The sample holds about 130,000 clones, roughly 79% seen once. The receptor's source is a man aged 25-45 years in good health and CMV-seronegative. The specimen sequenced was PBMCs. This chain uses TRBV2 with TRBJ2-3; 8 bases are shared with TRBD2. The CDR3 DNA reads TGTGCCAGCAGCATGACTAGCGCCAAAGATACGCAGTATTTT. Its protein product is CASSMTSAKDTQYF.